The sequence of this TCR beta chain was determined in a study of beta chain features in type 1 diabetes. Study-level background: Sorted cells examined across all samples numbered 107,917,701. Study results and limitations: In all four CD4+ subsets, TCRB CDR3 length was significantly, moderately reduced in type 1 diabetes. For type 1 diabetes patients, VDJ junctions showed fewer insertions and more deletions. It was among patients, rather than healthy donors, that naive, central memory and Treg TCRB repertoires appeared more similar.

CD45RO/CCR7/CD25/CD127/CD95/CD27 staining was used to isolate CD4+ naive, central memory, regulatory and stem cell-like memory cells by sorting. The whole isolated RNA underwent reverse transcription, so sequencing captured expressed TCRB transcripts. Data came from immunoSEQ multiplex PCR; TCRdb stores just in-frame clones and leaves some out. The sample records nearly 700,000 clones, 13% being singletons. Germline-derived CDR1 and CDR2 are MNHNY and SVGAGI (reference sequence). CDR3 size: 11 residues. Trimming shortened V by 1 base and J by 6 bases, and 2 bases separated the two germline ends. Regarding this clone: The antigen remains unidentified.

Sequencing was carried out using naive CD4+ T cells from blood. The sequence was collected from a man aged 18 to 30 with type 1 diabetes. The J gene is TRBJ2-3, the V gene TRBV6-6; D call uncertain. Here the CDR3 reads CASSYYDTQYF. CDR3 in DNA: TGTGCCAGCAGTTACTACGATACGCAGTATTTT.